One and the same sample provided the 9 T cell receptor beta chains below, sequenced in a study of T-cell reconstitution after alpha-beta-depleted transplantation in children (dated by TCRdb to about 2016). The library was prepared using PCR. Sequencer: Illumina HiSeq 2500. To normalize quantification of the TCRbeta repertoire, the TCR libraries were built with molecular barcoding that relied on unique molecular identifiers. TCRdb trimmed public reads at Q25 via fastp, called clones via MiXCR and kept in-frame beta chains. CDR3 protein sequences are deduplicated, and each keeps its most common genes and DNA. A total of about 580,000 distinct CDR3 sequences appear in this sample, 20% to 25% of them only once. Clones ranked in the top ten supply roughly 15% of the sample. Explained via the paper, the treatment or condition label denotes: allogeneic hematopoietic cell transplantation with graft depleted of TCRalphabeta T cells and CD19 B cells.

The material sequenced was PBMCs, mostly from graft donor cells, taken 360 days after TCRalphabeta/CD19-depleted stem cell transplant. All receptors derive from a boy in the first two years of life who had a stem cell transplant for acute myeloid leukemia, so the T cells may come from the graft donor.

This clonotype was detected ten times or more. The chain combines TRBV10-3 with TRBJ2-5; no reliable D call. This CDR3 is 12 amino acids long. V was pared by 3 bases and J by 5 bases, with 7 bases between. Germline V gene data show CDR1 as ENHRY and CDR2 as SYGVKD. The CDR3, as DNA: TGTGCCATCAGTGACAGGATGGAGACCCAGTACTTC. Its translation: CAISDRMETQYF.

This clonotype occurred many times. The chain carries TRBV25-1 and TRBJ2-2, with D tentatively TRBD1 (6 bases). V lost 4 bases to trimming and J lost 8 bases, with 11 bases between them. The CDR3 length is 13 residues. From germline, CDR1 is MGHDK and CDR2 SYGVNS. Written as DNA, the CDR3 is TGTGCCAGCAGTGTGTCAGGGGTAGGGGAGCTGTTTTTT. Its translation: CASSVSGVGELFF.

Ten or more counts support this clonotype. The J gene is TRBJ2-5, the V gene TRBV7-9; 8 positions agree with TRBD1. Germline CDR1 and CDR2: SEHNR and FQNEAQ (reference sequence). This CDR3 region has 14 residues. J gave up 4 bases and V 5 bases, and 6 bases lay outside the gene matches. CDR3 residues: CASSPPDRGETQYF. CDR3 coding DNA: TGTGCCAGCAGCCCCCCAGACAGGGGAGAGACCCAGTACTTC.

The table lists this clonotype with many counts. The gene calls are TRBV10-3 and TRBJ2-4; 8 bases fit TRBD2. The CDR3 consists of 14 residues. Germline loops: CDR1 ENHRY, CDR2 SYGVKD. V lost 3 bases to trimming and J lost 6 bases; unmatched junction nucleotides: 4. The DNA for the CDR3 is TGTGCCATCAGTGACCCTAGCGGGCTAAACATTCAGTACTTC. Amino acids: CAISDPSGLNIQYF.

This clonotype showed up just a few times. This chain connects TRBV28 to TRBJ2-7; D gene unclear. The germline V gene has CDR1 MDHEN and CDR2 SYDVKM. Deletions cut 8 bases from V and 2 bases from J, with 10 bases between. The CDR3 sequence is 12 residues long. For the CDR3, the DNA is TGTGCCAGCGCAACTACCCCCTACGAGCAGTACGTC. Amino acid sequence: CASATTPYEQYV.

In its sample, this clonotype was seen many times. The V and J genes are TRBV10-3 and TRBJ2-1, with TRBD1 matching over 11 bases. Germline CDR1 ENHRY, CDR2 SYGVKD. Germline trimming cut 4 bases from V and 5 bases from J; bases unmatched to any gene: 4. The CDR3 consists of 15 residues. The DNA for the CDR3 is TGTGCCATCAGTGGGACAGGGGGCCCTAACAATGAGCAGTTCTTC. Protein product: CAISGTGGPNNEQFF.

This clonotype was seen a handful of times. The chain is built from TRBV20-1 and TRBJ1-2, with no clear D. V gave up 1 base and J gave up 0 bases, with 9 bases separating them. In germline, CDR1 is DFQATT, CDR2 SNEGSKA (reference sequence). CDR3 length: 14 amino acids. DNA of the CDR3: TGCAGTGCTAGAGGGAGACCCTCTAACTATGGCTACACCTTC. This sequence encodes CSARGRPSNYGYTF.

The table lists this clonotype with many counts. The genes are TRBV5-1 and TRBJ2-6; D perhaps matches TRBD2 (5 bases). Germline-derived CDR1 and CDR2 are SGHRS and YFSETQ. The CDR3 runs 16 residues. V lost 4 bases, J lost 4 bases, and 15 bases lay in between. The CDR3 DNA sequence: TGCGCCAGCAGCCAAGAGAGGGCGGGCGGGGCCAACGTCCTGACTTTC. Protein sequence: CASSQERAGGANVLTF. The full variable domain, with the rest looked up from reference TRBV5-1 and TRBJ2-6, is KAGVTQTPRYLIKTRGQQVTLSCSPISGHRSVSWYQQTPGQGLQFLFEYFSETQRNKGNFPGRFSGRQFSNSRSEMNVSTLELGDSALYLCASSQERAGGANVLTFGAGSRLTVL.

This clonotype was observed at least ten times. The CDR3 region is CASSYFGRGGEKLFF. In DNA form, the CDR3 reads TGTGCCAGCAGTTACTTCGGGAGGGGCGGTGAAAAACTGTTTTTT. The chain has TRBV6-5 and TRBJ1-4; D possibly corresponds to TRBD1 (5 bases). The CDR3 extends over 15 amino acids. V was pared by 1 base and J by 7 bases, with 13 bases between. CDR1 and CDR2 from the germline V gene are MNHEY and SVGAGI.